The source of this T cell receptor (beta chain) is a study of shared clonotypes between healthy human individuals. For the study at large: Each donor contributed plates that comprised three CD4 naive, three CD4 memory, two CD8 naive and one CD8 memory.

The ends lost 5 bases at V and 4 bases at J; junction bases unmatched: 8. The CDR3 covers 15 residues. The germline CDR1 and CDR2 sequences are LNHNV and YYDKDF (reference sequence). Using immunoSEQ multiplex PCR, the repertoire was profiled, and TCRdb retains in-frame clones only, with some absent. The data hold around 750,000 clones, with approximately 79% observed a single time. The source is a woman aged 25 to 39 in good health. Sequencing was done on a sample of memory CD4+ T cells sorted from blood. Subset indicated: CD45RA-negative fraction. The chain is built from TRBV15 and TRBJ2-5; 9 positions match TRBD1. The CDR3: CATSGWNRGLETQYF. The CDR3 DNA reads as TGTGCCACCAGCGGGTGGAACAGGGGGCTAGAGACCCAGTACTTC.